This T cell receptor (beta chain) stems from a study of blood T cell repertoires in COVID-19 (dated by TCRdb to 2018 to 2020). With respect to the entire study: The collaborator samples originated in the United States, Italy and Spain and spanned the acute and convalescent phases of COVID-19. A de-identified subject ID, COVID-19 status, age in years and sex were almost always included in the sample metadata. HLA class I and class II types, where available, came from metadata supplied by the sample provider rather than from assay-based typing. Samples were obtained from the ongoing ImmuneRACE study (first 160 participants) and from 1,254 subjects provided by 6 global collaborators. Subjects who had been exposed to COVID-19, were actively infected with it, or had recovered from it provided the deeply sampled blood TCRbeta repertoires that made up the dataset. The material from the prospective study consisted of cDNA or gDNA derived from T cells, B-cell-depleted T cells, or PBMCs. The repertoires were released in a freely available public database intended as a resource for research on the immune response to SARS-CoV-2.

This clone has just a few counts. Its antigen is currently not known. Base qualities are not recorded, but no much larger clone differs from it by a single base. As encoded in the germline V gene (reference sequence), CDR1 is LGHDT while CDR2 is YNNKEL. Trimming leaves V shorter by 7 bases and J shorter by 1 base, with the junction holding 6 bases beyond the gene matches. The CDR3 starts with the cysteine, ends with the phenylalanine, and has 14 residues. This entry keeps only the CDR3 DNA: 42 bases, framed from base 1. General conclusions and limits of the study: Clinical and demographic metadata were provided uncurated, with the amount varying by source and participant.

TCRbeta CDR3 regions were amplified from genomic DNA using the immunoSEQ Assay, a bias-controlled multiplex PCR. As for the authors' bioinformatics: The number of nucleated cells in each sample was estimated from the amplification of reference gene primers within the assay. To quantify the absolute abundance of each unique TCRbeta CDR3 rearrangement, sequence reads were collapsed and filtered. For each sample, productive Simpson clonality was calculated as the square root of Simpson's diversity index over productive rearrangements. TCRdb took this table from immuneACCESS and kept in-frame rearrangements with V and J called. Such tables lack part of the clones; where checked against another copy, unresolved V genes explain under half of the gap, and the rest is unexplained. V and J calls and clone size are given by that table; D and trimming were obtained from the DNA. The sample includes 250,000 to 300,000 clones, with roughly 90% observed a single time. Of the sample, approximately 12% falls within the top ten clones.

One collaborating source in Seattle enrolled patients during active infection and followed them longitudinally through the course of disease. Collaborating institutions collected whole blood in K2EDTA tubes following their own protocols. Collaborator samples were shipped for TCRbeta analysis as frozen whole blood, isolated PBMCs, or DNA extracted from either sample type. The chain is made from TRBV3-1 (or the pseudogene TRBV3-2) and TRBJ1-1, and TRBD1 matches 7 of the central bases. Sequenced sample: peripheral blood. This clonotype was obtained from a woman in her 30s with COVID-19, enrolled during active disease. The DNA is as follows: TGTGCCAGCAACGATAGGACAGGGAACACTGAAGCTTTCTTT. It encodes CASNDRTGNTEAFF.